This passage covers 15 T cell receptor beta chains from one sample sequenced in a study of OX40 agonist ivuxolimab in advanced cancers. Library construction relied on the immunoSEQ multiplex PCR assay. Held by TCRdb, this immuneACCESS table contains in-frame sequences only and omits some clones. Under half of the omission traces to an unresolved V gene where checked; the cause of the rest is unknown. The sample table holds roughly 81,000 clones, of which 94% were seen once. Jointly, the top ten make up roughly 9.6% of the sample. Sample: CD4+ or CD8+ T cells sorted from blood, taken in a trial of the OX40 agonist ivuxolimab. All receptors derive from an adult with an advanced solid tumor such as melanoma, head and neck, liver or kidney cancer.

This chain uses TRBV10-3 with TRBJ1-4; D is ambiguous. CDR3 length: 16 amino acids. Germline CDR1 and CDR2: ENHRY and SYGVKD. V was clipped by 0 bases and J by 3 bases, with 11 bases between them. CDR3 in amino acids: CAISESDRSPNEKLFF. CDR3 nucleotides: TGTGCCATCAGTGAGTCGGATAGGTCGCCTAATGAAAAACTGTTTTTT.

This clone was counted only a few times. The chain employs TRBV4-2 and TRBJ2-7, with D possibly TRBD2 on 6 matching bases. From germline, CDR1 is LGHNA and CDR2 YNFKEQ. This CDR3 contains 15 residues. V was shortened by 0 bases and J by 10 bases, with 19 bases between the two germline ends. DNA of the CDR3: TGTGCCAGCAGCCAAGATAAGGCGGGATACTACCCCCAGTACTTC. Translating gives CASSQDKAGYYPQYF.

V gene TRBV5-1 combines with J gene TRBJ2-7; D uncertain. V shed 4 bases and J shed 4 bases, with 6 bases lying between them. Germline values: CDR1 SGHRS, CDR2 YFSETQ. The CDR3 covers 11 residues. CDR3 sequence reads: CASSPGYEQYF. DNA of the CDR3: TGCGCCAGCAGCCCAGGTTACGAGCAGTACTTC.

The chain carries TRBV19 and TRBJ2-2; 9 nucleotides agree with TRBD2. The germline CDR1 and CDR2 sequences are LNHDA and SQIVND (reference sequence). The CDR3 runs 16 residues. With V trimmed by 3 bases and J by 6 bases, 8 bases remained unmatched. The CDR3: CASSIGSGRYAGELFF. The CDR3 bases are TGTGCCAGTAGTATTGGGAGCGGGAGGTATGCCGGGGAGCTGTTTTTT. Looking up the rest from reference TRBV19 and TRBJ2-2 gives the full variable domain: DGGITQSPKYLFRKEGQNVTLSCEQNLNHDAMYWYRQDPGQGLRLIYYSQIVNDFQKGDIAEGYSVSREKKESFPLTVTSAQKNPTAFYLCASSIGSGRYAGELFFGEGSRLTVL.

Only one count was recorded for this clone. V and J are TRBV27 and TRBJ1-2; D is uncertain. Trimming cost V 8 bases and J 6 bases, with 13 bases left between them. The CDR3 spans 12 residues. Germline V CDR1 and CDR2: MNHEY, SMNVEV (reference sequence). CDR3 coding DNA: TGTGCCAGCGGGCCGATTAGGGATGGCTACACCTTC. Encoded protein: CASGPIRDGYTF.

Written as DNA, the CDR3 is TGTGCCAGCAGTCTGTCGCGTGAGCAGTTCTTC. Its protein is CASSLSREQFF. The V call is TRBV4-2, the J call TRBJ2-1; D is undetermined. Trimming removed 6 bases from V and 9 bases from J, with 9 bases in between. The germline CDR1 and CDR2 sequences are LGHNA and YNFKEQ. The CDR3 is 11 residues long.

This clone was seen a single time. This chain uses TRBV6-5 with TRBJ1-1; D might be TRBD1 (6 bases). The germline CDR1 and CDR2 sequences are MNHEY and SVGAGI. The CDR3 loop spans 15 amino acids. Trimming removed 0 bases from V and 5 bases from J, with 13 bases in between. In nucleotides, the CDR3 is TGTGCCAGCAGTTACTCGAATGGCCAGGGGACTGAAGCTTTCTTT. It specifies CASSYSNGQGTEAFF.

This chain links TRBV13 with TRBJ1-2, with 12 nucleotides matching TRBD1. The ends lost 5 bases at V and 7 bases at J; junction bases unmatched: 8. This CDR3 comprises 15 residues. Germline V gene sequence: CDR1 PRHDT, CDR2 FYEKMQ (reference sequence). The CDR3 DNA sequence: TGTGCCAGCAGCCAGGGACAGGGGGCGAGAGCTGGCTACACCTTC. Amino acids: CASSQGQGARAGYTF.

The chain recombines TRBV6-1 with TRBJ1-5; D is unclear. The germline V gene encodes CDR1 MNHNS and CDR2 SASEGT. Trimming pared 3 bases from V and 4 bases from J, leaving 13 bases between. The CDR3 has 15 amino acids. The chain's CDR3 is CASSDTAFPNQPQHF. In DNA form, the CDR3 reads TGTGCCAGCAGTGATACGGCCTTTCCAAATCAGCCCCAGCATTTT.

This sequence joins TRBV7-2 and TRBJ2-3, with D uncertain. Trimming shortened V by 0 bases and J by 0 bases, and 4 bases separated the two germline ends. CDR1 and CDR2 (germline): SGHTA, FQGNSA. The CDR3 contains 14 residues. CDR3 nucleotides: TGTGCCAGCAGCTTAGCGGGCAGCACAGATACGCAGTATTTT. Its protein is CASSLAGSTDTQYF.

With respect to this clone: A much more abundant neighbour one base away suggests this may be a read error. The V call is TRBV5-8, the J call TRBJ2-7; D not certain. Between the trimmed V and J ends, which lost 2 bases and 2 bases, there was a span of 5 bases. Germline V gives CDR1 SGHTS, CDR2 YDEGEE. The CDR3 runs to 12 residues. CDR3 amino acids: CASSFKAYEQYF. In DNA form, the CDR3 reads TGTGCCAGCAGCTTTAAAGCCTACGAGCAGTACTTC.

The chain carries TRBV13 and TRBJ2-7; TRBD2 aligns across 7 bases. The CDR3 loop spans 12 amino acids. Unmatched junction bases numbered 3, after V lost 4 bases and J lost 6 bases. Germline values: CDR1 PRHDT, CDR2 FYEKMQ (reference sequence). CDR3 sequence: CASSWGGGEQYF. CDR3 sequence (DNA): TGTGCCAGCAGCTGGGGGGGAGGCGAGCAGTACTTC.

J is TRBJ2-7 and V is TRBV11-3; D is undetermined. The V gene's germline CDR1 is SGHNT and CDR2 YENEEA. This CDR3 region has 12 residues. The germline V and J ends were trimmed by 1 base and 3 bases, with 4 bases remaining between them. CDR3 region: CASSLGFYEQYF. The CDR3 DNA sequence: TGTGCCAGCAGCTTAGGCTTCTACGAGCAGTACTTC.

The CDR3 nucleotides are TGTGCCAGCAGCTTCCAAGCGGGAAGGATCACAGATACGCAGTATTTT. Its translation: CASSFQAGRITDTQYF. This sequence joins TRBV13 and TRBJ2-3; 7 positions match TRBD2. The trim removed 3 bases at V and 2 bases at J, leaving 8 bases unmatched. The germline CDR1 and CDR2 sequences are PRHDT and FYEKMQ (reference sequence). This CDR3 spans 16 amino acids.

CDR3 nucleotide sequence: TGTGCCAGCAGCTTCCTGGTAGAGACGACTAGCTCCTACGAGCAGTACTTC. Translation: CASSFLVETTSSYEQYF. The V call is TRBV5-6, the J call TRBJ2-7, with D perhaps matching TRBD2 (6 bases). Trimming removed 2 bases at V and 0 bases at J, with 18 bases between. Germline V gene sequence: CDR1 SGHDT, CDR2 YYEEEE. The CDR3 is made up of 17 amino acids.